Following are 9 T cell receptor beta chains from one sample sequenced in a study of T cells in Graves' hyperthyroidism and ophthalmopathy. Researchers took RNA transcripts and amplified the TCR beta CDR3 regions from them. HTBI primers were the set used in a first-round RT-PCR of the TCR CDR3. Using its own MiXCR run on the multiplex PCR reads, TCRdb lists one record per CDR3 protein. The sample yields about 350,000 distinct CDR3 sequences, roughly 19% seen once. Sequenced sample: blood. These TCRs come from a woman in her late teens or twenties with Graves' hyperthyroidism.

This clonotype was counted many times. The gene calls are TRBV30 and TRBJ1-1; D not certain. Germline CDR1 reads GTSNPN; CDR2 reads SVGIG (reference sequence). CDR3 length: 11 residues. Trimming removed 3 bases from V and 6 bases from J, with 8 bases in between. The CDR3 bases are TGTGCCTGGAGCGGACTTGCTGAAGCTTTCTTT. Translation gives CAWSGLAEAFF.

This clonotype has at least ten counts. The chain carries TRBV7-9 and TRBJ2-7, with D tentatively TRBD1 (6 bases). The CDR3 length is 14 residues. Germline CDR1 reads SEHNR; CDR2 reads FQNEAQ (reference sequence). V was cut by 5 bases and J by 3 bases, with 14 bases left in between. The CDR3 sequence: CASSPPGQSYEQYF. For the CDR3, the DNA is TGTGCCAGCAGCCCGCCCGGACAGAGCTACGAGCAGTACTTC.

This clonotype was counted many times. The V call is TRBV5-1, the J call TRBJ1-5; no reliable D call. The germline gives CDR1 SGHRS, CDR2 YFSETQ. The CDR3 runs 15 residues. Trimming removed 3 bases from V and 5 bases from J, with 15 bases in between. The CDR3 region has the DNA TGCGCCAGCAGCTCGGGCGACGTCTTCGATCAGCCCCAGCATTTT. This sequence encodes CASSSGDVFDQPQHF.

Turning to this clonotype: Since the CDR3 does not end with the conserved phenylalanine or tryptophan, this likely comes from a read error. J is TRBJ1-1 and V is TRBV12-3 or TRBV12-4; TRBD1 aligns across 8 bases. With 3 bases clipped from V and 3 bases from J, the junction kept 0 bases outside the gene matches. The CDR3 spans 13 residues. CDR3 amino acids: CASSLTGDTEAFS. CDR3 nucleotides: TGTGCCAGCAGTTTGACAGGGGACACTGAAGCTTTCTCT.

The chain combines TRBV30 with TRBJ2-2; TRBD1 matches at 9 bases. V lost 3 bases and J lost 5; bases outside the gene matches: 7. The germline gives CDR1 GTSNPN, CDR2 SVGIG (reference sequence). The CDR3 is 15 amino acids. CDR3 sequence: CAWSARDRDTGELFF. DNA for the CDR3: TGTGCCTGGAGCGCCCGGGACAGGGATACCGGGGAGCTGTTTTTT.

This clonotype was picked up a small number of times. The gene calls are TRBV20-1 and TRBJ2-3, with 8 positions matching TRBD2. Per germline, CDR1 DFQATT and CDR2 SNEGSKA (reference sequence). After removal of 3 bases from V and 5 bases from J, the junction contained 4 bases not matched to a gene. CDR3 size: 13 residues. The CDR3 nucleotides read TGCAGTGCTAGCGGGGGGGCCGTAGATACGCAGTATTTT. Translating it yields CSASGGAVDTQYF.

The table lists this clonotype with many counts. The genes are TRBV5-1 and TRBJ1-1; D may be TRBD1 (5 bases). Per the germline V gene, CDR1 is SGHRS and CDR2 is YFSETQ. The ends were cut back, 0 bases at V and 4 bases at J, with 13 bases in the middle. The CDR3 is 15 amino acids. The CDR3: CASSLGTFGGTEAFF. CDR3 in DNA: TGCGCCAGCAGCTTGGGGACATTCGGAGGCACTGAAGCTTTCTTT.

The chain is built from TRBV12-3 or TRBV12-4 and TRBJ1-1; TRBD1 might be the D (5 bases). The CDR3 length is 17 residues. Trimming took 5 bases from V and 0 from J, leaving 19 bases between them. The CDR3 reads CASSRLTGSGMNTEAFF. Here the CDR3 DNA reads TGTGCCAGCAGTCGCTTAACAGGTTCAGGAATGAACACTGAAGCTTTCTTT.

This clonotype was seen at least ten times. The chain employs TRBV10-3 and TRBJ1-3; no clear D gene. V dropped 3 bases and J dropped 0 bases, with 6 bases sitting between them. This CDR3 is 14 amino acids long. In germline, CDR1 is ENHRY, CDR2 SYGVKD. CDR3 region: CAISERRSGNTIYF. The CDR3 DNA sequence: TGTGCCATCAGTGAAAGACGCTCTGGAAACACCATATATTTT.